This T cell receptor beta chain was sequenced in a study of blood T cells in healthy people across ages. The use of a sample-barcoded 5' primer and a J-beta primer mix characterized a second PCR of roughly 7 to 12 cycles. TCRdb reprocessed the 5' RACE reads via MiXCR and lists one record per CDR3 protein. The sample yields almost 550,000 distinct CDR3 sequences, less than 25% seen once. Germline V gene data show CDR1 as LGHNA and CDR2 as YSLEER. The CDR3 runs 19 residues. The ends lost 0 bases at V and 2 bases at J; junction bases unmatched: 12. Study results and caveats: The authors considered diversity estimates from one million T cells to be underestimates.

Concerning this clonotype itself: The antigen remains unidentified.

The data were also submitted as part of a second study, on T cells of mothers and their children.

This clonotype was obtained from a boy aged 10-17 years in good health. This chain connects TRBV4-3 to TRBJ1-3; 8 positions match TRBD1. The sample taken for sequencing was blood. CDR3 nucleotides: TGCGCCAGCAGCCAAGATGTTGTCCGGACAGGGATTCCTGGAAACACCATATATTTT. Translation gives CASSQDVVRTGIPGNTIYF.